These T cell receptor beta chains were read from a single sample in a study of CD4+ T cells in melanoma. Sequencing was performed with immunoSEQ multiplex PCR; in TCRdb, only in-frame clones are kept and a portion is missing. The table lists 55,000 or so clones, about 70% of them singletons. Sequenced material: tumor tissue. These receptor sequences come from a human donor with melanoma. Both conserved end residues are part of each CDR3. A D gene is named only where the DNA matches it firmly. Expanded clones are given a class, and other clones once, few, many or no size at all.

clone_size	v_call	d_call	j_call	cdr3_aa	cdr3_nt
.	TRBV5-1	.	TRBJ2-1	CASSLGVMGDEQFF	TGCGCCAGCAGCTTGGGTGTTATGGGGGACGAGCAGTTCTTC
.	TRBV7-7	TRBD1	TRBJ1-2	CARYRGGYTF	TGTGCTCGATACAGGGGCGGCTACACCTTC
medium-sized	TRBV2	.	TRBJ1-1	CASSERSEAFF	TGTGCCAGCAGTGAGAGGTCTGAAGCTTTCTTT
.	TRBV5-1	.	TRBJ1-2	CASTGQGGYTF	TGCGCCAGCACGGGGCAGGGTGGCTACACCTTC
many	TRBV7-2	TRBD1	TRBJ2-7	CASSVGTGPYEQYF	TGTGCCAGCAGCGTAGGGACAGGCCCCTACGAGCAGTACTTC
.	TRBV9	.	TRBJ1-1	CASSPTGAEAFF	TGTGCCAGCAGCCCGACGGGGGCTGAAGCTTTCTTT
.	TRBV4-2	.	TRBJ1-3	CASSLTGPGNTIYF	TGTGCCAGCAGCTTGACCGGGCCTGGAAACACCATATATTTT
.	TRBV4-2	TRBD2	TRBJ2-2	CASSQDLQRGGNTGELFF	TGTGCCAGCAGCCAAGATCTCCAGCGGGGGGGGAACACCGGGGAGCTGTTTTTT
.	TRBV30	TRBD1	TRBJ1-3	CAWRQGVEGNTVYF	TGTGCCTGGAGACAGGGGGTGGAGGGAAACACCGTATATTTT
many	TRBV9	.	TRBJ2-7	CASSPQPGNYEQYF	TGTGCCAGCAGCCCCCAACCAGGCAACTACGAGCAGTACTTC
.	TRBV5-1	.	TRBJ2-5	CASSLEGQNQETQYF	TGCGCCAGCAGCTTGGAAGGGCAGAACCAAGAGACCCAGTACTTC
.	TRBV18	.	TRBJ1-2	CASSPDRVANGGYTF	TGTGCCAGCTCACCAGACAGAGTGGCCAACGGAGGCTACACCTTC
.	TRBV7-2	.	TRBJ1-1	CASSLVVNTEAFF	TGTGCCAGCAGCTTAGTGGTGAACACTGAAGCTTTCTTT
.	TRBV6-1	.	TRBJ1-2	CASSDGGAGSLYGYTF	TGTGCCAGCAGTGATGGTGGGGCAGGGAGCCTCTATGGCTACACCTTC
few	TRBV4-1	.	TRBJ1-5	CASSWYMSNQPQHF	TGCGCCAGCAGTTGGTACATGAGCAATCAGCCCCAGCATTTT
.	TRBV6-5	.	TRBJ1-1	CASSRGTHPEAFF	TGTGCCAGCAGTCGCGGGACCCACCCTGAAGCTTTCTTT
.	TRBV5-1	.	TRBJ2-4	CASSSAGPFRLAKNIQYF	TGCGCCAGCAGCTCTGCAGGGCCCTTTCGGTTGGCCAAAAACATTCAGTACTTC
.	TRBV11-2	.	TRBJ1-2	CASSGQAINYGYTF	TGTGCCAGCAGCGGTCAGGCGATTAACTATGGCTACACCTTC
.	TRBV30	TRBD2	TRBJ2-1	CAWVRGLAVNEQFF	TGTGCCTGGGTTCGAGGACTAGCGGTCAATGAGCAGTTCTTC
once	TRBV6-5	.	TRBJ1-4	CASGSANEKLFF	TGTGCCAGCGGGTCAGCTAATGAAAAACTGTTTTTT
.	TRBV2	TRBD2	TRBJ2-7	CASSAWGGSPSYEQYF	TGTGCCAGCAGCGCTTGGGGAGGGTCCCCGAGCTACGAGCAGTACTTC
.	TRBV28	.	TRBJ1-6	CASSLAPGRGSYNSPLHF	TGTGCCAGCAGTTTAGCTCCGGGGAGAGGGTCCTATAATTCACCCCTCCACTTT
.	TRBV7-9	.	TRBJ1-2	CASSLARAGSNYGYTF	TGTGCCAGCAGCTTAGCGAGGGCAGGTAGTAACTATGGCTACACCTTC
.	TRBV6-6	.	TRBJ2-3	CASSYQMGGDTQYF	TGTGCCAGCAGTTACCAGATGGGGGGAGATACGCAGTATTTT
few	TRBV5-6	.	TRBJ2-5	CASSPRDEETQYF	TGTGCCAGCAGCCCGCGGGACGAAGAGACCCAGTACTTC
.	TRBV9	.	TRBJ1-2	CASSVASSEGYTF	TGTGCCAGCAGCGTAGCGTCATCTGAGGGCTACACCTTC
.	TRBV7-2	.	TRBJ1-1	CASSLQGFTEAFF	TGTGCCAGCAGCTTACAGGGCTTTACTGAAGCTTTCTTT
.	TRBV10-3	.	TRBJ2-7	CAISDSRGFSYEQYF	TGTGCCATCAGTGATTCGAGGGGGTTCTCCTACGAGCAGTACTTC